These 24 T cell receptor beta chains came from one sample sequenced in a study of blood T cell repertoires in COVID-19 (dated by TCRdb to the early 2020s). The method was the immunoSEQ multiplex PCR assay. The table was pulled from immuneACCESS by TCRdb, which kept in-frame rearrangements only. Such tables lose some clones; where checked, under half of the loss comes from unresolved V genes, and the rest has no known cause. The sample profile shows about 150,000 clones; approximately 85% of them were found once. The ten largest clones capture about 0.63% of the sample. What was sequenced was peripheral blood. These receptors all come from a man between 60 and 75 years old with COVID-19, enrolled during active disease.

The genes are TRBV10-3 and TRBJ2-1; the match to TRBD1 covers 9 bases. V trimming: 2 bases; J trimming: 6 bases; junction bases outside the gene matches: 2. Germline V gene lookup returns CDR1 ENHRY and CDR2 SYGVKD. This CDR3 has 14 residues. This CDR3 reads CAISEGTGFNEQFF. The CDR3 DNA follows: TGTGCCATCAGTGAGGGGACAGGGTTCAATGAGCAGTTCTTC.

V usage is TRBV9 and J usage is TRBJ2-3; D not resolved. With 3 bases removed from V and 8 bases from J, the gap between germline ends came to 7 bases. Per germline, CDR1 SGDLS and CDR2 YYNGEE. The CDR3 has 11 amino acids. DNA for the CDR3: TGTGCCAGCAGCGATTTAGTTACGCAGTATTTT. It translates to CASSDLVTQYF.

The chain links TRBV21-1 to TRBJ1-1; TRBD1, the table's D call, was not compared with the DNA. TRBV21-1 has pseudogene status. The CDR3 loop spans 15 amino acids. The CDR3 region has the DNA TGTGCCAGCAGCCCTCAGGGCCTCATGAACACTGAAGCTTTCTTT. Protein: CASSPQGLMNTEAFF.

This clone occurred once. This chain uses TRBV7-2 with TRBJ1-1, with D uncertain. Trimming removed 1 base at V and 10 bases at J, with 13 bases between. Germline CDR1 reads SGHTA; CDR2 reads FQGNSA. This CDR3 comprises 13 residues. The chain's CDR3 is CASSLVTGSSAFF. As DNA, the CDR3 is TGTGCCAGCAGCTTAGTAACGGGTTCTTCAGCTTTCTTT.

V usage is TRBV19 and J usage is TRBJ2-2; D possibly corresponds to TRBD1 (6 bases). The CDR3 runs 15 residues. V was pared by 5 bases and J by 8 bases, with 18 bases between. Germline assignment: CDR1 LNHDA and CDR2 SQIVND (reference sequence). The CDR3 spells CASSPLGQGKGELFF. The CDR3 DNA is TGTGCCAGTAGTCCCCTCGGGCAGGGGAAGGGGGAGCTGTTTTTT. Drawing the rest from reference TRBV19 and TRBJ2-2, the complete variable domain is DGGITQSPKYLFRKEGQNVTLSCEQNLNHDAMYWYRQDPGQGLRLIYYSQIVNDFQKGDIAEGYSVSREKKESFPLTVTSAQKNPTAFYLCASSPLGQGKGELFFGEGSRLTVL.

This chain connects TRBV5-1 to TRBJ1-1; 9 positions match TRBD1. After removal of 1 base from V and 1 base from J, the junction contained 2 bases not matched to a gene. Germline V gene sequence: CDR1 SGHRS, CDR2 YFSETQ. This CDR3 spans 15 amino acids. CDR3 bases: TGCGCCAGCAGCTTGACAGGGGGCGGGAACACTGAAGCTTTCTTT. Encoded protein: CASSLTGGGNTEAFF.

V and J are TRBV3-1 (or the pseudogene TRBV3-2) and TRBJ1-5; 8 nucleotides agree with TRBD1. The germline V gene encodes CDR1 LGHDT and CDR2 YNNKEL (reference sequence). Trimming at V came to 4 bases and at J to 7 bases, leaving 9 bases not matched to a gene. The CDR3 runs to 15 residues. Written as DNA, the CDR3 is TGTGCCAGCAGCCGAGATTGGACAGGGCGACAGCCCCAGCATTTT. Translation gives CASSRDWTGRQPQHF.

This clone was picked up one time. The chain has TRBV12-3 or TRBV12-4 and TRBJ1-2; 7 bases are a match to TRBD1. This CDR3 is built from 13 residues. V lost 6 bases to trimming and J lost 7 bases; unmatched junction nucleotides: 8. The CDR3 region has the DNA TGTGCCAGCAGACTTGGGACAGCGGCTGGCTACACCTTC. Residues: CASRLGTAAGYTF.

The rearrangement joins TRBV4-2 to TRBJ1-1; D call uncertain. CDR3 length equals 15 residues. V lost 3 bases and J lost 1, with 12 bases in between. Looked up from germline, CDR1 is LGHNA and CDR2 is YNFKEQ. The CDR3: CASSQPHGENTEAFF. The CDR3 bases are TGTGCCAGCAGCCAGCCCCACGGGGAGAACACTGAAGCTTTCTTT.

The chain couples TRBV5-5 to TRBJ1-3; D is possibly TRBD1 (5 bases). Germline V gene sequence: CDR1 SGHKS, CDR2 YYEKEE (reference sequence). The CDR3 is 13 amino acids. V lost 3 bases, J lost 9 bases, and 13 bases lay in between. The CDR3 DNA reads as TGTGCCAGCAGCTCCGACAGTTTAGGCACCATATATTTT. Amino acids: CASSSDSLGTIYF. Complete variable domain (other parts from reference TRBV5-5 and TRBJ1-3): DAGVTQSPTHLIKTRGQQVTLRCSPISGHKSVSWYQQVLGQGPQFIFQYYEKEERGRGNFPDRFSARQFPNYSSELNVNALLLGDSALYLCASSSDSLGTIYFGEGSWLTVV.

The chain has TRBV9 and TRBJ1-6; D is undetermined. The germline V and J ends were trimmed by 4 bases and 14 bases, with 16 bases remaining between them. The CDR3 is 13 amino acids. Germline V CDR1 and CDR2: SGDLS, YYNGEE. As DNA, the CDR3 is TGTGCCAGCAGCTCTTCCTTGGAGGAGACCCTCCACTTT. Translated, it gives CASSSSLEETLHF.

As concerns this clone: Other DNA sequences of this sample code for an identical CDR3. The chain joins TRBV28 to TRBJ1-2; D is possibly TRBD1 (5 bases). This CDR3 is 12 amino acids long. Trimming took off 3 bases at V and 5 bases at J, with 7 bases between the two ends. Germline CDR1 reads MDHEN; CDR2 reads SYDVKM. The CDR3 coding sequence is TGTGCCAGCAGTTTCGGGGGGTATGGCTACACCTTC. The encoded protein is CASSFGGYGYTF.

The rearrangement links TRBV7-2 to TRBJ1-2; TRBD1 is a possible D gene (6 bases). CDR1 and CDR2 (germline): SGHTA, FQGNSA. This CDR3 has 13 residues. V was trimmed by 5 bases and J by 2 bases, leaving 9 bases between them. The CDR3 DNA reads as TGTGCCAGCAGCCCGGACAGAAACTATGGCTACACCTTC. It is translated as CASSPDRNYGYTF.

The rearrangement links TRBV5-1 to TRBJ1-2, with 9 positions matching TRBD1. This CDR3 is 16 amino acids long. The germline CDR1 and CDR2 sequences are SGHRS and YFSETQ. After removal of 0 bases from V and 5 bases from J, the junction contained 8 bases not matched to a gene. CDR3 DNA: TGCGCCAGCAGCTTGGCCAGACAGGGGGTCGGTTATGGCTACACCTTC. Amino acid sequence: CASSLARQGVGYGYTF.

The chain employs TRBV28 and TRBJ1-2; D is perhaps TRBD1 (6 bases). Trimming left V 2 bases short and J 3 bases short, with 19 bases between. Germline V gene data show CDR1 as MDHEN and CDR2 as SYDVKM. The CDR3 sequence is 17 residues long. CDR3 nucleotide sequence: TGTGCCAGCAGTTTAGGGGGGGTGGGGGCGAACGACTATGGCTACACCTTC. This encodes CASSLGGVGANDYGYTF.

About this clone itself: The sample holds other DNA sequences that translate to the same CDR3. This chain uses TRBV3-1 (or the pseudogene TRBV3-2) with TRBJ2-3; a weak D match, TRBD2 (5 bases). Germline CDR1 and CDR2: LGHDT and YNNKEL (reference sequence). This CDR3 comprises 14 residues. The ends were cut back, 2 bases at V and 2 bases at J, with 8 bases in the middle. The CDR3 reads CASSQTGSTDTQYF. The CDR3 DNA reads as TGTGCCAGCAGCCAAACGGGGTCCACAGATACGCAGTATTTT.

A single count supports this clone. The chain recombines TRBV5-1 with TRBJ2-1, with D tentatively TRBD1 (5 bases). This CDR3 is 15 amino acids long. CDR1 SGHRS and CDR2 YFSETQ come from the germline V gene. Trimming took off 0 bases at V and 5 bases at J, with 12 bases between the two ends. The CDR3 protein is CASSLELAGNNEQFF. The CDR3, as DNA: TGCGCCAGCAGCTTGGAGCTGGCAGGGAACAATGAGCAGTTCTTC. The variable domain in full, with the rest retrieved from reference TRBV5-1 and TRBJ2-1, is KAGVTQTPRYLIKTRGQQVTLSCSPISGHRSVSWYQQTPGQGLQFLFEYFSETQRNKGNFPGRFSGRQFSNSRSEMNVSTLELGDSALYLCASSLELAGNNEQFFGPGTRLTVL.

The chain combines TRBV5-6 with TRBJ1-1; D remains unclear. Per germline, CDR1 SGHDT and CDR2 YYEEEE. The CDR3 contains 12 residues. V was trimmed by 4 bases and J by 10 bases, leaving 14 bases between them. Here the CDR3 reads CASSLGEGVAFF. Here the CDR3 DNA reads TGTGCCAGCAGCCTCGGGGAGGGTGTAGCTTTCTTT.

The V call is TRBV9, the J call TRBJ1-1; D perhaps matches TRBD1 (5 bases). The CDR3 extends over 15 amino acids. CDR1 is SGDLS and CDR2 is YYNGEE in the germline V gene. V lost 0 bases and J lost 1, with 10 bases in between. The CDR3 is CASSVAPGGNTEAFF. CDR3 bases: TGTGCCAGCAGCGTAGCTCCGGGGGGGAACACTGAAGCTTTCTTT.

The rearrangement links TRBV7-9 to TRBJ1-6, with D hard to call. This CDR3 contains 14 residues. Looked up from germline, CDR1 is SEHNR and CDR2 is FQNEAQ (reference sequence). Trimming took 2 bases from V and 7 from J, leaving 9 bases between them. In DNA, the CDR3 is TGTGCCAGCAGCTTAATGGGCAGAAATTCACCCCTCCACTTT. Amino acid sequence: CASSLMGRNSPLHF. The variable domain in full, completed from reference TRBV7-9 and TRBJ1-6, reads DTGVSQNPRHKITKRGQNVTFRCDPISEHNRLYWYRQTLGQGPEFLTYFQNEAQLEKSRLLSDRFSAERPKGSFSTLEIQRTEQGDSAMYLCASSLMGRNSPLHFGNGTRLTVT.

V and J are TRBV9 and TRBJ2-3; 9 bases line up with TRBD1. The CDR3 length is 16 residues. V lost 3 bases and J lost 0; bases outside the gene matches: 5. CDR1 and CDR2 from the germline V gene are SGDLS and YYNGEE. CDR3 nucleotide sequence: TGTGCCAGCAGCGCCCGGGACAGGGATAGCACAGATACGCAGTATTTT. Translating gives CASSARDRDSTDTQYF.

The gene calls are TRBV14 and TRBJ1-2; D remains unclear. Germline CDR1 SGHDN, CDR2 FVKESK. There are 16 residues in the CDR3. Trimming shortened V by 0 bases and J by 4 bases, and 15 bases separated the two germline ends. In DNA form, the CDR3 reads TGTGCCAGCAGCCAAGATCCGACGGGGATTGGCTATGGCTACACCTTC. Translating it yields CASSQDPTGIGYGYTF.

CDR3 sequence: CASSLGGEGNEQFF. The CDR3 nucleotides are TGTGCCAGCAGCTTAGGGGGTGAGGGCAATGAGCAGTTCTTC. The chain combines TRBV7-9 with TRBJ2-1; TRBD2 is a possible D gene (5 bases). This CDR3 has 14 amino acids. CDR1 is SEHNR and CDR2 is FQNEAQ in the germline V gene (reference sequence). With 1 base removed from V and 6 bases from J, the gap between germline ends came to 10 bases.

This chain connects TRBV19 to TRBJ2-7; 8 nucleotides line up with TRBD2. After removal of 0 bases from V and 1 base from J, the junction contained 2 bases not matched to a gene. CDR3 size: 15 residues. In germline, CDR1 is LNHDA, CDR2 SQIVND (reference sequence). CDR3 sequence reads: CASSIDAGGSYEQYF. In nucleotides, the CDR3 is TGTGCCAGTAGTATAGATGCGGGAGGTTCCTACGAGCAGTACTTC.